What follows are 12 T cell receptor beta chains derived from one specimen sequenced in a study of blood T cell repertoires in COVID-19. The table came from immunoSEQ multiplex PCR; TCRdb's copy has only in-frame clones and leaves some out. The sample shows some 230,000 clones, approximately 81% of them seen only once. The material sequenced was peripheral blood. These receptors were obtained from a man over 45 who had recovered from COVID-19.

The J gene is TRBJ2-7, the V gene TRBV28; 10 bases line up with TRBD1. The germline V gene encodes CDR1 MDHEN and CDR2 SYDVKM. Losses at the gene ends were 6 bases for V and 4 bases for J; bases not matched to a gene: 9. The CDR3 runs to 15 residues. CDR3 in DNA: TGTGCCAGCAGATCTTATCCGGGACAGGGGTACGAGCAGTACTTC. This codes for CASRSYPGQGYEQYF.

The V gene is TRBV7-6, the J gene TRBJ2-4, with 8 bases fitting TRBD1. Germline loops: CDR1 SGHVS, CDR2 FNYEAQ. This CDR3 is 14 amino acids long. The ends lost 5 bases at V and 3 bases at J; junction bases unmatched: 3. CDR3 region: CASSPGQGKNIQYF. For the CDR3, the DNA is TGTGCCAGCAGCCCTGGACAGGGCAAAAACATTCAGTACTTC.

This clone appeared once. The junction differs from germline at one of its ends, possibly a read error. The J gene is TRBJ2-3, the V gene TRBV19, with 7 positions matching TRBD1. The CDR3 is made up of 13 amino acids. Germline loops: CDR1 LNHDA, CDR2 SQIVND (reference sequence). The CDR3 reads CATNRGATGTQYF. The CDR3 bases are TGTGCCACCAACAGGGGAGCGACAGGTACGCAGTATTTT.

The rearrangement links TRBV11-2 to TRBJ2-7; TRBD2 agrees at 13 bases. Germline CDR1 is SGHAT and CDR2 is FQNNGV. Trimming at V came to 8 bases and at J to 5 bases, leaving 3 bases not matched to a gene. The CDR3 is 13 amino acids. CDR3 nucleotide sequence: TGTGCCAGCCAACTAGCGGGAGGGCACGAGCAGTACTTC. Protein product: CASQLAGGHEQYF.

The genes are TRBV19 and TRBJ1-1; 9 bases are shared with TRBD1. This CDR3 is built from 14 residues. Germline values: CDR1 LNHDA, CDR2 SQIVND (reference sequence). V dropped 5 bases and J dropped 4; count of bases not matched to a gene: 5. The CDR3 sequence: CASSSGTGLTEAFF. CDR3 nucleotides: TGTGCCAGTAGTTCCGGGACAGGGCTCACTGAAGCTTTCTTT.

The CDR3 DNA reads as TGCGCCAGCAGTGACCGGATTACTAGCGAGAGCACCGGGGAGCTGTTTTTT. Amino acids: CASSDRITSESTGELFF. The genes are TRBV10-1 and TRBJ2-2; 7 nucleotides agree with TRBD2. This CDR3 spans 17 amino acids. Looked up from germline, CDR1 is WNHNN and CDR2 is SYGVQD (reference sequence). V lost 3 bases and J lost 4; bases outside the gene matches: 11.

This chain connects TRBV7-8 to TRBJ2-1, with 11 bases that match TRBD2. The CDR3 runs to 16 residues. Germline lookup yields CDR1 SGHVS and CDR2 FQNEAQ. V lost 6 bases and J lost 12; bases outside the gene matches: 16. CDR3 protein: CASSYRLAGGITGQFF. The CDR3, as DNA: TGTGCCAGCAGTTATAGGCTAGCGGGAGGTATCACGGGGCAGTTCTTC.

J is TRBJ1-1 and V is TRBV28, with D possibly TRBD1 on 6 matching bases. Germline CDR1 MDHEN, CDR2 SYDVKM. Trimming shortened V by 2 bases and J by 4 bases, and 14 bases separated the two germline ends. The CDR3 is 15 residues long. The chain's CDR3 is CASSLGLGASTEAFF. The CDR3 DNA reads TGTGCCAGCAGTTTAGGATTGGGGGCCTCCACTGAAGCTTTCTTT.

The chain carries TRBV5-1 and TRBJ2-2; D not resolved. V dropped 5 bases and J dropped 5 bases, with 16 bases sitting between them. In germline, CDR1 is SGHRS, CDR2 YFSETQ. This CDR3 region has 15 residues. CDR3 in amino acids: CASRVGPVETGELFF. The CDR3 bases are TGCGCCAGCAGGGTGGGCCCCGTAGAGACCGGGGAGCTGTTTTTT.

This chain links TRBV28 with TRBJ2-3; 11 bases match TRBD2. V dropped 7 bases and J dropped 5; count of bases not matched to a gene: 5. Germline V gene lookup returns CDR1 MDHEN and CDR2 SYDVKM. The CDR3 contains 14 residues. Here the CDR3 DNA reads TGTGCCAGCACAACTAGCGGGGGACAAGATACGCAGTATTTT. Encoded protein: CASTTSGGQDTQYF.

The rearrangement links TRBV28 to TRBJ2-7; no definite D call. Looked up from germline, CDR1 is MDHEN and CDR2 is SYDVKM. This CDR3 region has 15 residues. Between the trimmed V and J ends, which lost 4 bases and 2 bases, there was a span of 15 bases. CDR3 DNA: TGTGCCAGCAGTTCTAATCCGGGTCCCCCCTACGAGCAGTACTTC. It is translated as CASSSNPGPPYEQYF.

This chain connects TRBV25-1 to TRBJ2-1, with TRBD2 as a possible D gene (6 bases). The germline V and J ends were trimmed by 4 bases and 0 bases, with 10 bases remaining between them. The CDR3 has 15 residues. Germline loops: CDR1 MGHDK, CDR2 SYGVNS. CDR3 in DNA: TGTGCCAGCAGTGGGGGGGAGAGCTCCTACAATGAGCAGTTCTTC. It codes for CASSGGESSYNEQFF.